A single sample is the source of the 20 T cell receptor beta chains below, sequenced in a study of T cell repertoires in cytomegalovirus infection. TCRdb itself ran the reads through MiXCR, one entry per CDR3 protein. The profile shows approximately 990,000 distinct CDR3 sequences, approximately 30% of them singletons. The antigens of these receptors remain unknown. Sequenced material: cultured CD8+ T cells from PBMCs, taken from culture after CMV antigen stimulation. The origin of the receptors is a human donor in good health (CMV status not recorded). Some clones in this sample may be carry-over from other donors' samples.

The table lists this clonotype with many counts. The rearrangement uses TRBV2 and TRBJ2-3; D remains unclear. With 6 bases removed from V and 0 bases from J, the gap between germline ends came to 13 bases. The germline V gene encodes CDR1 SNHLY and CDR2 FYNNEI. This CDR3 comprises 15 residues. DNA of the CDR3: TGTGCCAGCAGCCCGTCCCCCTATAGCACAGATACGCAGTATTTT. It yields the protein CASSPSPYSTDTQYF.

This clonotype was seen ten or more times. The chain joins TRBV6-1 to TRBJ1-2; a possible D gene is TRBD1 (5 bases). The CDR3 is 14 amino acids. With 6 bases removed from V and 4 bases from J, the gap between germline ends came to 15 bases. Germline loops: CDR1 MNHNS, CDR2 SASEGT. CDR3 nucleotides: TGTGCCAGCAGCCCCTTGGGGGACTCCTATGGCTACACCTTC. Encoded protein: CASSPLGDSYGYTF.

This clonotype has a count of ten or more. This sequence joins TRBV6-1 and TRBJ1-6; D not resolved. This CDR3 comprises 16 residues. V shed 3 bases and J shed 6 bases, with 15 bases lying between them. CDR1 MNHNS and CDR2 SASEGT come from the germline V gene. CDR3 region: CASSDGVGEGNSPLHF. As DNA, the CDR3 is TGTGCCAGCAGTGACGGGGTCGGGGAGGGTAATTCACCCCTCCACTTT.

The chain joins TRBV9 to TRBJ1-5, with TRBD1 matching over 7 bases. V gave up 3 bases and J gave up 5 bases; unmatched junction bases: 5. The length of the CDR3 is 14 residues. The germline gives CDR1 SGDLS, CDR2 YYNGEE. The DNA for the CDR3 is TGTGCCAGCAGCGCGCGGGACAGTCATCAGCCCCAGCATTTT. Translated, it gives CASSARDSHQPQHF.

The CDR3 bases are TGTGCCAGCAGGCAGGGGGGGTACCAGCCCCAGCATTTT. Translated: CASRQGGYQPQHF. V gene TRBV12-3 or TRBV12-4 combines with J gene TRBJ1-5; 7 bases line up with TRBD1. The CDR3 has 13 residues. The V gene end was trimmed by 6 bases and the J gene end by 7 bases; junction bases not matched to a gene: 6.

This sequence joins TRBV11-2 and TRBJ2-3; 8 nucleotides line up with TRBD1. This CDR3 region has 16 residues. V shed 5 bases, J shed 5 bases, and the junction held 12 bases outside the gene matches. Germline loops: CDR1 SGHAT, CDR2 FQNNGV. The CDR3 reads CASSTFRQGSGDTQYF. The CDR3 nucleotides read TGTGCCAGCAGCACCTTCCGACAGGGGTCAGGAGATACGCAGTATTTT.

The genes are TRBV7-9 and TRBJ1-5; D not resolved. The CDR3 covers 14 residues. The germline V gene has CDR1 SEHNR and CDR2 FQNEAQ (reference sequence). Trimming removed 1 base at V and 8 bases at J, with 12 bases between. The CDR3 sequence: CASSLGPQAKPQHF. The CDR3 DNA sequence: TGTGCCAGCAGCTTAGGGCCTCAGGCGAAGCCCCAGCATTTT.

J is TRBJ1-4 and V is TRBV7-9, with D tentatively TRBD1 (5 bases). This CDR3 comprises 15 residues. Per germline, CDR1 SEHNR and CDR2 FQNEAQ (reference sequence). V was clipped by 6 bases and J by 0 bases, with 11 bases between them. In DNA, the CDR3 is TGTGCCAGCAGATGGGGACCGTCAACTAATGAAAAACTGTTTTTT. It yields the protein CASRWGPSTNEKLFF.

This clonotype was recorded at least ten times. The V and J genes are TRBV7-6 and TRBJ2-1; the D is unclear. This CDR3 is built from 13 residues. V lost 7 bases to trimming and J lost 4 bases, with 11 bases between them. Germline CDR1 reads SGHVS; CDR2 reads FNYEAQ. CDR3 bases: TGTGCCAGCACCTCGGCCGGGTACAATGAGCAGTTCTTC. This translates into CASTSAGYNEQFF.

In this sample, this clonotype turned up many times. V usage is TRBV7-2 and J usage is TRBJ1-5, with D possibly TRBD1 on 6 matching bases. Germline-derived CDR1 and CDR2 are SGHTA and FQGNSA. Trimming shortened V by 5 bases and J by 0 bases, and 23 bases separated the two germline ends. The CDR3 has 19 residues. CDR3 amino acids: CASSRIKGQSFNSNQPQHF. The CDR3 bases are TGTGCCAGCAGCCGAATAAAAGGACAGTCCTTTAATAGCAATCAGCCCCAGCATTTT.

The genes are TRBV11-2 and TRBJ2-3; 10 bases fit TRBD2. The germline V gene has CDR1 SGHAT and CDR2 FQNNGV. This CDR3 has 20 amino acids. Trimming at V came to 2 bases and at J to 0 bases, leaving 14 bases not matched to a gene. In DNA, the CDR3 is TGTGCCAGCAGCTTACTAGGGCTAGCGGGGGATCCACGGAGCACAGATACGCAGTATTTT. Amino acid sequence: CASSLLGLAGDPRSTDTQYF.

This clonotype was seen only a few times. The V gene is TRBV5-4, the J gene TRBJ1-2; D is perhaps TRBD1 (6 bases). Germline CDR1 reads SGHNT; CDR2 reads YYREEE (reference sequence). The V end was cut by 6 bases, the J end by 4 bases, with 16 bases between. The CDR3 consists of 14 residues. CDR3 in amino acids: CASNEQGSAYGYTF. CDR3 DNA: TGTGCCAGCAACGAACAGGGATCGGCCTATGGCTACACCTTC.

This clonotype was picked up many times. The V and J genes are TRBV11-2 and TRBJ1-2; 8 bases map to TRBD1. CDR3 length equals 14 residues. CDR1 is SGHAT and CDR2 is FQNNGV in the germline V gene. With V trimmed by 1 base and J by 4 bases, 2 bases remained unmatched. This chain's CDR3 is CASSLGTGLYGYTF. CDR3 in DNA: TGTGCCAGCAGCTTAGGGACAGGGCTCTATGGCTACACCTTC.

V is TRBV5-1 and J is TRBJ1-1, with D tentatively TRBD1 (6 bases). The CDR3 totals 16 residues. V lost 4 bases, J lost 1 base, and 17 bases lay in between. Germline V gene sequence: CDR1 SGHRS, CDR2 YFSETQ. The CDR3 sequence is CASSARDTVRNTEAFF. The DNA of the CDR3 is TGCGCCAGCAGCGCCCGGGACACCGTCAGGAACACTGAAGCTTTCTTT. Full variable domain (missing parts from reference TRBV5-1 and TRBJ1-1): KAGVTQTPRYLIKTRGQQVTLSCSPISGHRSVSWYQQTPGQGLQFLFEYFSETQRNKGNFPGRFSGRQFSNSRSEMNVSTLELGDSALYLCASSARDTVRNTEAFFGQGTRLTVV.

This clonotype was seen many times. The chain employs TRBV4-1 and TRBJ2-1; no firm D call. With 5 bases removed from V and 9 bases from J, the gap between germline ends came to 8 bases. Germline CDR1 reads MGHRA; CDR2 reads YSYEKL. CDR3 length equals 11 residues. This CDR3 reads CASSASTEQFF. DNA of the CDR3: TGCGCCAGCAGCGCGTCGACTGAGCAGTTCTTC.

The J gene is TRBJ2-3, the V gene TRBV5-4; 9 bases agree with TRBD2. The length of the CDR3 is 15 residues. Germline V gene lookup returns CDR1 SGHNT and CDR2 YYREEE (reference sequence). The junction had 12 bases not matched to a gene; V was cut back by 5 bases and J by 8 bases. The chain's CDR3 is CASRYAGGPGGTQYF. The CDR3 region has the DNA TGTGCCAGCAGATACGCGGGGGGGCCGGGGGGTACGCAGTATTTT.

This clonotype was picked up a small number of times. CDR3 loop: CASSQRVAGARTDTQYF. The CDR3 nucleotides read TGCGCCAGCAGCCAGAGGGTAGCGGGGGCCCGCACAGATACGCAGTATTTT. The chain carries TRBV4-1 and TRBJ2-3; 9 nucleotides align to TRBD2. The ends lost 3 bases at V and 1 base at J; junction bases unmatched: 8. The CDR3 runs to 17 residues. From germline, CDR1 is MGHRA and CDR2 YSYEKL.

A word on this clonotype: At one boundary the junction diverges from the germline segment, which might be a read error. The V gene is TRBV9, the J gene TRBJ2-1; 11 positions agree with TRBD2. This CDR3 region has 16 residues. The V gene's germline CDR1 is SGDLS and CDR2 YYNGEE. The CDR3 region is CANSSPSGGPYNEQFF. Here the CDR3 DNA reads TGTGCCAACAGCTCCCCTAGCGGGGGGCCCTACAATGAGCAGTTCTTC.

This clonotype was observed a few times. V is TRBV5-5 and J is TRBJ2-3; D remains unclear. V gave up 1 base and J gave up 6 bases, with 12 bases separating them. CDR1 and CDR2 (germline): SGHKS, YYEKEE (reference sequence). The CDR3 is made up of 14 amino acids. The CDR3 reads CASSLSGAVDTQYF. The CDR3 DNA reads TGTGCCAGCAGCTTGTCAGGAGCTGTCGATACGCAGTATTTT.

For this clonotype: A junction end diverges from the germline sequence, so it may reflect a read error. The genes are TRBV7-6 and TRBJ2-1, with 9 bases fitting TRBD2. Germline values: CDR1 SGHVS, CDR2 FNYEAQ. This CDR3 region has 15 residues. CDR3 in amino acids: CVSSLVASGKNEQFF. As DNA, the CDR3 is TGTGTCAGCAGCTTAGTGGCTAGCGGGAAAAATGAGCAGTTCTTC.